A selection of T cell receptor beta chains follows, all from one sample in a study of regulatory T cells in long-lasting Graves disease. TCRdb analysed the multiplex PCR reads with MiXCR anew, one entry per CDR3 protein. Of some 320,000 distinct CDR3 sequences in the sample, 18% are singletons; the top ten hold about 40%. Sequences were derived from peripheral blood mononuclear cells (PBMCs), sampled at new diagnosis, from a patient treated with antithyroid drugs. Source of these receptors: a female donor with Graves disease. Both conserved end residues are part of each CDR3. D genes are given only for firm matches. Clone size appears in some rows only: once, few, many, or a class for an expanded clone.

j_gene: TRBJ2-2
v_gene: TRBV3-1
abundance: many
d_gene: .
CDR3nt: TGTGCCAGCAGCCAAGATGGCTGGAACGGGGAGCTGTTTTTT
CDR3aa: CASSQDGWNGELFF

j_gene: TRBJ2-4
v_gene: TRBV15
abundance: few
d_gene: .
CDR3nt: TGTGCCACCAGCAGAGAGCTGGGACTGGCAGAGGGCATTCAGTACTTC
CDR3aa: CATSRELGLAEGIQYF

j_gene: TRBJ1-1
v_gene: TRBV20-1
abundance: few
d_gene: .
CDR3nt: TGCAGTGCTAGCTCCGGGGGTCGGGGTGAAGCTTTCTTT
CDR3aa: CSASSGGRGEAFF

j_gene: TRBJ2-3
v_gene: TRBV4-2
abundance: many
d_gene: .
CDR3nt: TGTGCCAGCAGCCAGCAGCGGGTCACAGATACGCAGTATTTT
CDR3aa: CASSQQRVTDTQYF

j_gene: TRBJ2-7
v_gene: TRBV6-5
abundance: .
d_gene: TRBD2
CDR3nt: TGTGCCAGCAGTTACCGGTGGACTAGCGGGAGTCCCCTGAGCTCCTACGAGCAGTACTTC
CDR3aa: CASSYRWTSGSPLSSYEQYF

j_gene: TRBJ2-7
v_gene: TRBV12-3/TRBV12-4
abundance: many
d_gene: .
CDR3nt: TGTGCCAGCAGTCCCAGGTACTCAGGCTTGTCCAACATCGAGCAGTACTTC
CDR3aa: CASSPRYSGLSNIEQYF

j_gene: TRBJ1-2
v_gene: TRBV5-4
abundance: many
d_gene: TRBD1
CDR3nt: TGTGCCAGCAGCTCGGACAGGGGTGTCGATGGCTACACCTTC
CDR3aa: CASSSDRGVDGYTF

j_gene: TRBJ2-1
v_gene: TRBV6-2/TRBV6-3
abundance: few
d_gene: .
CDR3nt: TGTGCCAGCAGTAACCGGGTCAGGCAGTTCTTC
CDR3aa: CASSNRVRQFF

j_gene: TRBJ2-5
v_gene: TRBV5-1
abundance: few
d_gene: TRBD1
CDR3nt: TGCGCCAGCAGCTTGGGGACAGGGGGGATCCAAGAGACCCAGTACTTC
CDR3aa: CASSLGTGGIQETQYF

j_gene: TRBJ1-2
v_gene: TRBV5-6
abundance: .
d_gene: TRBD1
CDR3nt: TGTGCCAGCAGCTGGGATCTTGACAGGGTCAATGGCTACACCTTC
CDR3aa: CASSWDLDRVNGYTF

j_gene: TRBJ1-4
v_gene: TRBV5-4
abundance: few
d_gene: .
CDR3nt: TGTGCCAGCAGCCCAAACACCGCAGCGATGGAGAAACTGTTTTTT
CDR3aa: CASSPNTAAMEKLFF

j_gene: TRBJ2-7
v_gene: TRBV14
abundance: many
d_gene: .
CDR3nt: TGTGCCAGCAGCCATTACTCGGGAAGATTCTACGAGCAGTACTTC
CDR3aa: CASSHYSGRFYEQYF

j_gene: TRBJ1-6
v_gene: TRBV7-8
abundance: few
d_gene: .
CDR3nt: TGTGCCAGCAGCTCCACCCAGGTGGGGGGCGGCAGTATGTCACCCCTCCACTTT
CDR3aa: CASSSTQVGGGSMSPLHF

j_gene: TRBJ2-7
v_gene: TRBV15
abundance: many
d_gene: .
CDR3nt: TGTGCCACCAGCAGAGATCTTGGGGGGATGCGGAACGAGCAGTACTTC
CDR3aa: CATSRDLGGMRNEQYF

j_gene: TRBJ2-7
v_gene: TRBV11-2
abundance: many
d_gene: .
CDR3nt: TGTGCCAGCAGCTTAGGTCTAGTTCTCTACGAGCAGTACTTC
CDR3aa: CASSLGLVLYEQYF

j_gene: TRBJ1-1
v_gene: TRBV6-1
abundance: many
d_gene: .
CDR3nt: TGTGCCAGCAGTCGGACCCTCGAGGAGGACACTGAAGCTTTCTTT
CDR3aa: CASSRTLEEDTEAFF

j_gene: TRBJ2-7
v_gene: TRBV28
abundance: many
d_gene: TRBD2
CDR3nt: TGTGCCAGCATCCCTGGGGGGTCGCGGGAGGGCTACGAGCAGTACTTC
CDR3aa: CASIPGGSREGYEQYF

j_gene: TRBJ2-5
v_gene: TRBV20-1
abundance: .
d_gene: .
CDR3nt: TGCAGTGCTTATCCCAACACCTCCCAACAGGTGAAGACCCAGTACTTC
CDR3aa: CSAYPNTSQQVKTQYF

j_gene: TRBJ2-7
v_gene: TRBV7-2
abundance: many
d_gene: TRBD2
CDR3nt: TGTGCCAGCAGCTCGAGAAATACTAGCGCTCTTCGTTACGAGCAGTACTTC
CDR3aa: CASSSRNTSALRYEQYF

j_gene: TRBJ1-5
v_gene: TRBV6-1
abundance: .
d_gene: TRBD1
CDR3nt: TGTGCCAGCACCAGGGGGACAGGGGGATCCGTGGGGCAGCCCCAGCATTTT
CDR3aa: CASTRGTGGSVGQPQHF

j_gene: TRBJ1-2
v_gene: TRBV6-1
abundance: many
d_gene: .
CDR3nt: TGTGCCAGCAGTACCAGGGACTATGGCTACACCTTC
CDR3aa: CASSTRDYGYTF

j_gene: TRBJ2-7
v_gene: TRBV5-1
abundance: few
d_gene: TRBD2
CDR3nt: TGTGCCAGCAGCCTAGCGGGAGGTTTCTACGAGCAGTACTTC
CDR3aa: CASSLAGGFYEQYF

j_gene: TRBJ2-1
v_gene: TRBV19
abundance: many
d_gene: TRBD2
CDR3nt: TGTGCCAGTAGTATCCTCGGGGTAGCGGGCAATGAGCAGTTCTTC
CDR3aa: CASSILGVAGNEQFF

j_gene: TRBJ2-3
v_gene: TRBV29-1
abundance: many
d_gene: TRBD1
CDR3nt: TGCAGCGTCTACCCCGCCGGGACAGGGAGAGATACGCAGTATTTT
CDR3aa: CSVYPAGTGRDTQYF

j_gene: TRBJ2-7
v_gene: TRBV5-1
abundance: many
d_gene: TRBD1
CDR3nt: TGCGCCAGCAGCCCGGGGACAGGGGGCGTCTACGAGCAGTACTTC
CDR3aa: CASSPGTGGVYEQYF

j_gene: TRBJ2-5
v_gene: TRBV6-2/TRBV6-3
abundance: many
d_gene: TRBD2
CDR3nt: TGTGCCCGAACCCCGACTAGCGGGAGATGGCAACAAGAGACCCAGTACTTC
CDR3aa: CARTPTSGRWQQETQYF

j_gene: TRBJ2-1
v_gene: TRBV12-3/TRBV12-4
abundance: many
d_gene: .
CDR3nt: TGTGCCAGCAGTTTGGGGCACGGGATGTACAATGAGCAGTTCTTC
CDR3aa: CASSLGHGMYNEQFF

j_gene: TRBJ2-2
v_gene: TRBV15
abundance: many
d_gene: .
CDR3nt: TGTGCCACCAGCAGAGTACGCGGTGCCGGGGAGCTGTTTTTT
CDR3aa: CATSRVRGAGELFF

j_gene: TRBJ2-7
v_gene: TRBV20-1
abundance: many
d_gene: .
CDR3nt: TGCAGTGCTAGGAGGCCGGGCGGGTCCTCCTACGAGCAGTACTTC
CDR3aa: CSARRPGGSSYEQYF

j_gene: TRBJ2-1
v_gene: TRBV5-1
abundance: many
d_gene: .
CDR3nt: TGCGCCAGCAGCTTGGAAGTAGCGCCCTACAATGAGCAGTTCTTC
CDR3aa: CASSLEVAPYNEQFF

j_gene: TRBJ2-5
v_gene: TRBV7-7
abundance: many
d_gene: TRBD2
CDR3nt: TGTGCTAGCAGCGGGGGGCGAGGGGGCAACCAAGCCCAGTACTTC
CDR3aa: CASSGGRGGNQAQYF

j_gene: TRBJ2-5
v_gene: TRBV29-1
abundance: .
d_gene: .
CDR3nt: TGCAGCGTTGATAGGGAGACCCAGTACTTC
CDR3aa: CSVDRETQYF

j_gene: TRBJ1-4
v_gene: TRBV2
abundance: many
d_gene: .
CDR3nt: TGTGCCAGCAGCTCAGACCTACCAGATGAAAAACTGTTTTTT
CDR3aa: CASSSDLPDEKLFF

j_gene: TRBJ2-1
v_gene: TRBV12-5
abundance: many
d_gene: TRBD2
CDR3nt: TGTGCTAGTGGTTTGGTAGTAGCGGGAGAAATTGGGGAGCAGTTCTTC
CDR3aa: CASGLVVAGEIGEQFF

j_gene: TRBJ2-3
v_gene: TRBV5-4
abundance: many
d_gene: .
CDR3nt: TGTGCCAGCAGCTTCGGTGGGGGACTTGGAGATACGCAGTATTTT
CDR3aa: CASSFGGGLGDTQYF

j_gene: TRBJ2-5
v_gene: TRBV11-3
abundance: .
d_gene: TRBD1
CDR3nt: TGTGCCAGCAGTGAACCCAAGGGACAGGGGGAGACCCGGTACTTC
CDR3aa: CASSEPKGQGETRYF

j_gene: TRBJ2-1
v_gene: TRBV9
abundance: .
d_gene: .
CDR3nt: TGTGCCAGCAGCGTAGACACAGGGGGGGCTTCTCGCGATGAGCAGGTCTTC
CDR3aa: CASSVDTGGASRDEQVF

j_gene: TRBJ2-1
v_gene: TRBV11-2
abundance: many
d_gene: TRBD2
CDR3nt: TGTGCCAGCACCCTAAAGCCAAGGGTAGCGGGGACTTTTTACAATGAGCAGTTCTTC
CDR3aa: CASTLKPRVAGTFYNEQFF

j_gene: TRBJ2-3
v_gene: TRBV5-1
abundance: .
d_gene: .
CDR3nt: TGCGCCAGCAACCGGGCATCGGATGGGGTTACGCAGTATTTT
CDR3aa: CASNRASDGVTQYF

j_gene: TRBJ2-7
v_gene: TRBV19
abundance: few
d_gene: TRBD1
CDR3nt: TGTGCCAGTAGGGGACAGCCGAGCTCCTACGAGCAGTACTTC
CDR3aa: CASRGQPSSYEQYF

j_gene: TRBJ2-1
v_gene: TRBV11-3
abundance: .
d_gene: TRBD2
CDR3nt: TGTGCCAACAGCTCCACCGGGACTAGCGGCATTAATGAGCAGTTCTTC
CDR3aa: CANSSTGTSGINEQFF

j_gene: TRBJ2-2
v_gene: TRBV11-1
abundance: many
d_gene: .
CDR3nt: TGTGCCAGCAGCCCGGCGGGGATACCGAACACCGGGGAGCTGTTTTTT
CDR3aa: CASSPAGIPNTGELFF

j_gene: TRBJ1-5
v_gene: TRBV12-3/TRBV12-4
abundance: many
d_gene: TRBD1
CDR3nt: TGTGCCAGCAGTTTGGGCCCGGCGGGACAGGTCAATCAGCCCCAGCATTTT
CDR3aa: CASSLGPAGQVNQPQHF

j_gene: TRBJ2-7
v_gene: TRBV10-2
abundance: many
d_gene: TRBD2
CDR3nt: TGCGCCAGCAGTCGGACTAGCGGGACCGGGGACGAGCAGTACTTC
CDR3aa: CASSRTSGTGDEQYF

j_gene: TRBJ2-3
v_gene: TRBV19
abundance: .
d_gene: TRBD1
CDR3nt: TGTGCCAGTAGGGGCAGGGGGTCGGGTCCTAGCACAGATACGCAGTATTTT
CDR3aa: CASRGRGSGPSTDTQYF

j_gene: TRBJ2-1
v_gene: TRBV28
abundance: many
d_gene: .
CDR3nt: TGTGCCAGCAGTTTGGAGGGGACTTCCTACAATGAGCAGTTCTTC
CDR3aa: CASSLEGTSYNEQFF

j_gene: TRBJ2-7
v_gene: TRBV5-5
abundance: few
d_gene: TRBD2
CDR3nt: TGTGCCAGCAGCCCTAGCGGGTCTCTTTCTTACGAGCAGTGCTTC
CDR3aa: CASSPSGSLSYEQCF

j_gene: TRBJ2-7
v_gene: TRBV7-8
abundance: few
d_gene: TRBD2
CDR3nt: TGTGCCAGCAGCTTACTAGCGGGAGCAGCGGGGGGGAGCTACGAGCAGTACTTC
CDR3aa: CASSLLAGAAGGSYEQYF

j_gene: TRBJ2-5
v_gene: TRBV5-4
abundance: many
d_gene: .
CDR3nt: TGTGCCAGTTCGAGAAACCCGGGCCAAGAGACCCAGTACTTC
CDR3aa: CASSRNPGQETQYF

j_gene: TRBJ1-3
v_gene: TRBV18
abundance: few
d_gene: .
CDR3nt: TGTGCCAGCTCACCAGCGGCCAGAAGTGGAAACACCATATATTTT
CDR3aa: CASSPAARSGNTIYF

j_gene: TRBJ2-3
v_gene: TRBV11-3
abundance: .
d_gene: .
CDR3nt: TGTGCCAGCAGCTTAGGAACAGGGTCAGATACGCAGTATTTT
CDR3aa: CASSLGTGSDTQYF

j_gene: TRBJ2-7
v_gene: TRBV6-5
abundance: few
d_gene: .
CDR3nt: TGTGCCAGCAGTTATGACCTTGTTCGGGGGGAGCAGTACTTC
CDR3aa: CASSYDLVRGEQYF

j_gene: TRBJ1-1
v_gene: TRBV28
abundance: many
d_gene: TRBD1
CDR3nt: TGTGCCAGCAGCTCTACAGGGGTGGTCACTGAAGCTTTCTTT
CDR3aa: CASSSTGVVTEAFF

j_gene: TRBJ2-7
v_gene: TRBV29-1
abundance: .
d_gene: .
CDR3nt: TGCAGCGTTGAATCTAGCTACGAGCAGTACTTC
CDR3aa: CSVESSYEQYF

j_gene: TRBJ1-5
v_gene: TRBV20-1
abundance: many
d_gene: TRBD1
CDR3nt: TGCAGTGCTAGCCTTCCGACAGGGGGGGTAGTTAATCAGCCCCAGCATTTT
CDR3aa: CSASLPTGGVVNQPQHF

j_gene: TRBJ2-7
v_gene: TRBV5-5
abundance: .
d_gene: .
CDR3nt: TGTGCCAGCAGCCCAGGTGGGGGGCCCTTCTACGAGCAGTACTTC
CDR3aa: CASSPGGGPFYEQYF

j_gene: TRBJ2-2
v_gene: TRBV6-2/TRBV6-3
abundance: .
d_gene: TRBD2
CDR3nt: TGTGCCAGCAGTGAAGAAGGGACTAGCGGATCGAACACCGGGGAGCTGTTTTTT
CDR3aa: CASSEEGTSGSNTGELFF